What follows are 26 T cell receptor beta chains derived from one specimen sequenced in a study of blood T cell repertoires in COVID-19. Sequencing was performed with immunoSEQ multiplex PCR; in TCRdb, only in-frame clones are kept and a portion is missing. The repertoire holds approximately 440,000 clones, with about 85% as singletons. Sequenced input: PBMCs or T cells enriched from blood (not recorded which). The receptors here all came from a woman aged 18-30 years who had recovered from COVID-19.

V and J are TRBV2 and TRBJ2-1; 9 bases agree with TRBD2. V shed 7 bases, J shed 9 bases, and the junction held 10 bases outside the gene matches. The germline CDR1 and CDR2 sequences are SNHLY and FYNNEI. The CDR3 covers 14 residues. The CDR3 DNA sequence: TGTGCCAGCAAAACGGGCGGGGGGGCCAGTGAGCAGTTCTTC. This codes for CASKTGGGASEQFF. Together with reference TRBV2 and TRBJ2-1, the CDR3 gives the full variable domain: EPEVTQTPSHQVTQMGQEVILRCVPISNHLYFYWYRQILGQKVEFLVSFYNNEISEKSEIFDDQFSVERPDGSNFTLKIRSTKLEDSAMYFCASKTGGGASEQFFGPGTRLTVL.

A note on this clone: Relative to the germline gene, one junction end is altered; a read error may explain this. This chain connects TRBV6-2 or TRBV6-3 to TRBJ2-1; TRBD2 aligns across 11 bases. This CDR3 has 17 amino acids. Germline V lookup: CDR1 MNHEY, CDR2 SVGEGT. The CDR3 sequence: CASSYPLHGTSGNGQFF. CDR3 nucleotide sequence: TGTGCCAGCAGTTACCCCCTTCATGGGACTAGCGGTAATGGGCAGTTCTTC.

This chain joins TRBV10-3 and TRBJ2-1; D is possibly TRBD1 (6 bases). V lost 5 bases, J lost 5 bases, and 10 bases lay in between. Germline V CDR1 and CDR2: ENHRY, SYGVKD. CDR3 length: 13 residues. CDR3 nucleotides: TGTGCCATCAGTTCTAGGACAGACAATGAGCAGTTCTTC. It is translated as CAISSRTDNEQFF.

V is TRBV27 and J is TRBJ1-5; 7 bases are a match to TRBD1. The CDR3 consists of 19 residues. V shed 4 bases and J 8 bases; nucleotides not matched to a gene: 23. Germline assignment: CDR1 MNHEY and CDR2 SMNVEV (reference sequence). Written as DNA, the CDR3 is TGTGCCAGCAGTTCAGACCGATTGACAGGGTTGGGGTGGTTCGAGCCCCAGCATTTT. It is translated as CASSSDRLTGLGWFEPQHF.

The V call is TRBV24-1, the J call TRBJ2-3; D ambiguous. V lost 2 bases and J 6 bases, leaving 8 bases between the germline ends. This CDR3 region has 13 residues. The germline CDR1 and CDR2 sequences are KGHDR and SFDVKD. The CDR3 bases are TGTGCCACCAGTGATTCTAGAGTGGATACGCAGTATTTT. Translating it yields CATSDSRVDTQYF.

The chain has TRBV7-9 and TRBJ1-3, with D uncertain. V lost 1 base to trimming and J lost 0 bases, with 4 bases between them. The CDR3 is 14 residues long. Germline V lookup: CDR1 SEHNR, CDR2 FQNEAQ (reference sequence). The CDR3, as DNA: TGTGCCAGCAGCTTAGTATTCTCTGGAAACACCATATATTTT. Translated, it gives CASSLVFSGNTIYF.

V gene TRBV29-1 combines with J gene TRBJ1-1; D is undetermined. Germline CDR1 and CDR2: SQVTM and ANQGSEA. The CDR3 runs 12 residues. Deletions cut 3 bases from V and 7 bases from J, with 12 bases between. The CDR3 DNA follows: TGCAGCGTTGAGGAGGGAGAAAGTGAAGCTTTCTTT. Protein sequence: CSVEEGESEAFF.

The chain employs TRBV2 and TRBJ2-2; D gene ambiguous. There are 15 residues in the CDR3. The V and J ends lost 3 bases and 0 bases respectively, with 8 bases between them. Germline assignment: CDR1 SNHLY and CDR2 FYNNEI. The CDR3 region has the DNA TGTGCCAGCAGTGAGGGCCAGTCGAACACCGGGGAGCTGTTTTTT. Its protein product is CASSEGQSNTGELFF.

The J gene is TRBJ1-2, the V gene TRBV24-1, with D maybe TRBD1 (5 bases). The CDR3 is 14 amino acids. Germline V gene data show CDR1 as KGHDR and CDR2 as SFDVKD. V was pared by 3 bases and J by 3 bases, with 10 bases between. In DNA form, the CDR3 reads TGTGCCACCAGTGATCAGGGAAGGGACTATGGCTACACCTTC. Translating gives CATSDQGRDYGYTF.

The chain couples TRBV29-1 to TRBJ2-5; possibly TRBD2 for D (7 bases). The CDR3 covers 12 residues. Germline CDR1 reads SQVTM; CDR2 reads ANQGSEA. The CDR3 DNA reads as TGCACAACGGGGGGCAGTCAAGAGACCCAGTACTTC. This codes for CTTGGSQETQYF.

This clone appeared once. V and J are TRBV18 and TRBJ1-1; D is undetermined. The ends were cut back, 2 bases at V and 5 bases at J, with 12 bases in the middle. The CDR3 covers 14 residues. Looked up from germline, CDR1 is KGHSH and CDR2 is LQKENI. The CDR3 loop reads CASSPGPLLTEAFF. Here the CDR3 DNA reads TGTGCCAGCTCACCAGGGCCCTTGCTGACTGAAGCTTTCTTT.

J is TRBJ2-1 and V is TRBV7-9, with D possibly being TRBD2 (6 bases). Trimming pared 5 bases from V and 6 bases from J, leaving 26 bases between. This CDR3 is 18 amino acids long. The V gene's germline CDR1 is SEHNR and CDR2 FQNEAQ (reference sequence). The CDR3 spells CASSVFGGRGTFRNEQFF. The CDR3 coding sequence is TGTGCCAGCAGCGTATTCGGGGGTCGGGGGACCTTCCGCAATGAGCAGTTCTTC.

The chain employs TRBV25-1 and TRBJ2-7; perhaps TRBD2 as D (6 bases). The CDR3 covers 15 residues. Trimming cost V 3 bases and J 3 bases, with 15 bases left between them. Looked up from germline, CDR1 is MGHDK and CDR2 is SYGVNS. CDR3 amino acids: CASSEGGFDSYEQYF. CDR3 in DNA: TGTGCCAGCAGTGAGGGAGGCTTTGACAGCTACGAGCAGTACTTC.

The rearrangement joins TRBV7-2 to TRBJ1-1; TRBD1 is a possible D gene (6 bases). Deletions cut 5 bases from V and 6 bases from J, with 22 bases between. The CDR3 extends over 16 amino acids. Per germline, CDR1 SGHTA and CDR2 FQGNSA. The CDR3 here is CASSPSRDTILSEAFF. The CDR3 DNA follows: TGTGCCAGCAGCCCCTCCCGGGACACTATCCTCTCTGAAGCTTTCTTT.

This clone was detected only a few times. The rearrangement links TRBV29-1 to TRBJ2-7, with D maybe TRBD1 (6 bases). Germline loops: CDR1 SQVTM, CDR2 ANQGSEA. The CDR3 consists of 15 residues. V gave up 3 bases and J gave up 2 bases, with 17 bases separating them. CDR3 nucleotides: TGCAGCGTTGATGGGGGATACAGGGACCCCTACGAGCAGTACTTC. It encodes CSVDGGYRDPYEQYF.

The chain joins TRBV5-1 to TRBJ2-5; maybe TRBD1 (5 bases). CDR1 is SGHRS and CDR2 is YFSETQ in the germline V gene. The ends were cut back, 4 bases at V and 0 bases at J, with 10 bases in the middle. The CDR3 is made up of 14 amino acids. The CDR3 region has the DNA TGCGCCAGCAGCAGACAGCTAAACCAAGAGACCCAGTACTTC. Translation gives CASSRQLNQETQYF.

V gene TRBV18 combines with J gene TRBJ2-3, with no clear D. There are 13 residues in the CDR3. The germline V and J ends were trimmed by 3 bases and 1 base, with 5 bases remaining between them. Germline values: CDR1 KGHSH, CDR2 LQKENI. CDR3 loop: CASSPSGTDTQYF. The CDR3 DNA reads as TGTGCCAGCTCACCGAGCGGCACAGATACGCAGTATTTT.

As to this clone: Other DNA sequences from this sample encode an identical CDR3 as well. The chain has TRBV20-1 and TRBJ2-3; 9 nucleotides line up with TRBD2. Germline-derived CDR1 and CDR2 are DFQATT and SNEGSKA (reference sequence). The CDR3 runs 15 residues. V lost 3 bases, J lost 2 bases, and 6 bases stayed unmatched. The CDR3 nucleotides read TGCAGTGCTAGTTCCCTAGCGGGGACCACAGATACGCAGTATTTT. Translating gives CSASSLAGTTDTQYF.

The V call is TRBV6-5, the J call TRBJ2-4, with TRBD2 as a possible D gene (6 bases). This CDR3 contains 14 residues. Germline V gives CDR1 MNHEY, CDR2 SVGAGI. Trimming removed 2 bases from V and 3 bases from J, with 8 bases in between. The CDR3 reads CASSYGGSKNIQYF. In DNA form, the CDR3 reads TGTGCCAGCAGTTACGGAGGGAGCAAAAACATTCAGTACTTC.

This rearrangement joins TRBV10-3 to TRBJ1-2; possible D gene TRBD1, 6 bases. V dropped 0 bases and J dropped 0 bases, with 8 bases sitting between them. This CDR3 is built from 15 residues. The germline gives CDR1 ENHRY, CDR2 SYGVKD. Here the CDR3 DNA reads TGTGCCATCAGTGAGTCCCGGACAGCTAACTATGGCTACACCTTC. This gives the protein CAISESRTANYGYTF.

The rearrangement links TRBV15 to TRBJ1-2; D gene ambiguous. The CDR3 length is 16 residues. V lost 2 bases and J 2 bases, leaving 15 bases between the germline ends. Germline CDR1 is LNHNV and CDR2 is YYDKDF (reference sequence). The CDR3 DNA is TGTGCCACCAGCAGAATCGCCGGGTCGTTGAACTATGGCTACACCTTC. Protein: CATSRIAGSLNYGYTF. The full variable domain, rest sourced from reference TRBV15 and TRBJ1-2, is DAMVIQNPRYQVTQFGKPVTLSCSQTLNHNVMYWYQQKSSQAPKLLFHYYDKDFNNEADTPDNFQSRRPNTSFCFLDIRSPGLGDTAMYLCATSRIAGSLNYGYTFGSGTRLTVV.

The chain joins TRBV10-3 to TRBJ1-4; D might be TRBD1 (6 bases). V lost 0 bases, J lost 6 bases, and 23 bases lay in between. From germline, CDR1 is ENHRY and CDR2 SYGVKD. This CDR3 is 19 amino acids long. As DNA, the CDR3 is TGTGCCATCAGTGAGTCGCGGGGGGCATTTGAAGATTCGGATGAAAAACTGTTTTTT. It yields the protein CAISESRGAFEDSDEKLFF.

This clone appeared many times. The rearrangement joins TRBV11-2 to TRBJ2-6; no clear D. This CDR3 has 16 amino acids. Germline CDR1 SGHAT, CDR2 FQNNGV. Trimming took off 1 base at V and 0 bases at J, with 7 bases between the two ends. CDR3 sequence: CASSLAQTSGANVLTF. The CDR3 bases are TGTGCCAGCAGCTTAGCACAGACCTCTGGGGCCAACGTCCTGACTTTC.

The J gene is TRBJ1-1, the V gene TRBV28; D is uncertain. CDR1 MDHEN and CDR2 SYDVKM come from the germline V gene. The CDR3 spans 15 residues. V was clipped by 5 bases and J by 1 base, with 14 bases between them. The CDR3 region has the DNA TGTGCCAGCAGTACCCCGAGGGTAAGGAACACTGAAGCTTTCTTT. The encoded protein is CASSTPRVRNTEAFF.

This CDR3 is CASSPGTGAERNTEAFF. The CDR3 region has the DNA TGTGCCAGCTCCCCTGGGACAGGGGCGGAGAGGAACACTGAAGCTTTCTTT. The J gene is TRBJ1-1, the V gene TRBV18; 10 positions match TRBD1. J was trimmed by 1 base and V by 6 bases; bases with no gene match: 11. CDR1 and CDR2 from the germline V gene are KGHSH and LQKENI. The CDR3 covers 17 residues.

The chain links TRBV4-1 to TRBJ1-4; no clear D. V lost 4 bases and J lost 7, with 16 bases in between. Germline V gene sequence: CDR1 MGHRA, CDR2 YSYEKL. CDR3 length equals 15 residues. The CDR3 region has the DNA TGCGCCAGCAGCCCCCTTGGAGGGCACCGTGAAAAACTGTTTTTT. It encodes CASSPLGGHREKLFF.